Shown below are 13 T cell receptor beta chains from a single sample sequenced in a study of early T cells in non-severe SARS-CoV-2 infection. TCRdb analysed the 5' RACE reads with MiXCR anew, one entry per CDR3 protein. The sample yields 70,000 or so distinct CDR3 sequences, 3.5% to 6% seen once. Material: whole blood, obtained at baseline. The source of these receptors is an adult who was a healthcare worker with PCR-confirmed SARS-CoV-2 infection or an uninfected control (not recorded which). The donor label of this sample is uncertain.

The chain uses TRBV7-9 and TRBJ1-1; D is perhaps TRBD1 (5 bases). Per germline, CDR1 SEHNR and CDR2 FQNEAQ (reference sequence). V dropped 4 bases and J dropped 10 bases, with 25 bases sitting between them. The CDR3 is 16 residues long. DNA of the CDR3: TGTGCCAGCAGCTCTGGAGGGGACGGTTTGAGCGTGGGAGCTTTCTTT. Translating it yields CASSSGGDGLSVGAFF.

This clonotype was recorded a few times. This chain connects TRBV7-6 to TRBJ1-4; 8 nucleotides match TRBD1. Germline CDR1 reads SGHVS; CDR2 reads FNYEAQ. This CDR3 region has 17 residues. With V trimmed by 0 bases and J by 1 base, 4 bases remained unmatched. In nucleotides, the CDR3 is TGTGCCAGCAGCTTAGCCCAAGACAGGGGAACTAATGAAAAACTGTTTTTT. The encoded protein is CASSLAQDRGTNEKLFF.

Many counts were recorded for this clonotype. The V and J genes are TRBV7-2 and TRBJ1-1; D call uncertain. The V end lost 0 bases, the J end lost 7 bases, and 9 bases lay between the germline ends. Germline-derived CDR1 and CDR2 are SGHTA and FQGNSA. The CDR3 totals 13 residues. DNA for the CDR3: TGTGCCAGCAGCTTAGCATATGGGGATGAAGCTTTCTTT. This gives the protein CASSLAYGDEAFF.

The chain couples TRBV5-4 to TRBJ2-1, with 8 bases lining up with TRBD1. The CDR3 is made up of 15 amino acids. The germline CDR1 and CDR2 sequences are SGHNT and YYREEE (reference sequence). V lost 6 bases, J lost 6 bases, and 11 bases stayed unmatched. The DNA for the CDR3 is TGTGCCAGCACCAATGGACAGGGACTTCGCAATGAGCAGTTCTTC. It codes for CASTNGQGLRNEQFF. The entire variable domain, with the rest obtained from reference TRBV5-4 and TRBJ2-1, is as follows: ETGVTQSPTHLIKTRGQQVTLRCSSQSGHNTVSWYQQALGQGPQFIFQYYREEENGRGNFPPRFSGLQFPNYSSELNVNALELDDSALYLCASTNGQGLRNEQFFGPGTRLTVL.

The CDR3 reads CSARTGGENQPQHF. As DNA, the CDR3 is TGCAGTGCTAGGACAGGCGGCGAAAATCAGCCCCAGCATTTT. V and J are TRBV20-1 and TRBJ1-5; tentative D call: TRBD1 (6 bases). The CDR3 has 14 residues. The germline gives CDR1 DFQATT, CDR2 SNEGSKA (reference sequence). Trimming pared 3 bases from V and 4 bases from J, leaving 13 bases between.

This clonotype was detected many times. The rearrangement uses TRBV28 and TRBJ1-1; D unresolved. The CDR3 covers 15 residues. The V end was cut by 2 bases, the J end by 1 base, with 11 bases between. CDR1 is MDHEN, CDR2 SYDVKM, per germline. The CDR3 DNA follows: TGTGCCAGCAGTTTAGTCGGCCCTACGAACACTGAAGCTTTCTTT. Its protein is CASSLVGPTNTEAFF.

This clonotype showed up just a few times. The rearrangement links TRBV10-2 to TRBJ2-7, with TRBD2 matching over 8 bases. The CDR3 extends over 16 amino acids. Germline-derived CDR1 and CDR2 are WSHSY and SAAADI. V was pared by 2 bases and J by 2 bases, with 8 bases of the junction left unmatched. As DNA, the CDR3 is TGCGCCAGCAGTGAGGAACCCAGCGGGGGAACCTACGAGCAGTACTTC. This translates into CASSEEPSGGTYEQYF.

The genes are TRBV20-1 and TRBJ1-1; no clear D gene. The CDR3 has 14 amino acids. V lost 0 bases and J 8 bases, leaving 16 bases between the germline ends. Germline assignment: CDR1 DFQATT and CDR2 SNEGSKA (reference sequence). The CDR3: CSARDRIRVREAFF. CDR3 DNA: TGCAGTGCTAGAGATCGAATCAGAGTCCGGGAAGCTTTCTTT.

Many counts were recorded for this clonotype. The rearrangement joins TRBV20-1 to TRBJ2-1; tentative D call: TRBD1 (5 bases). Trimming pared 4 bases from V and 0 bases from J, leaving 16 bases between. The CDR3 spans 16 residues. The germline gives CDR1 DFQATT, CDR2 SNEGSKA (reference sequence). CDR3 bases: TGCAGTGCTAAAAACGGTAGGGGCAGCTCCTACAATGAGCAGTTCTTC. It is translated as CSAKNGRGSSYNEQFF.

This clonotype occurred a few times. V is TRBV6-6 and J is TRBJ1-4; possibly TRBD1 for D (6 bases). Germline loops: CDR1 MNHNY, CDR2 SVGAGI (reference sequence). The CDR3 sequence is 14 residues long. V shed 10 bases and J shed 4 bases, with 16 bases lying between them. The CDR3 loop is CATINRASNEKLFF. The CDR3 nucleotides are TGTGCCACAATAAACAGGGCGAGTAATGAAAAACTGTTTTTT.

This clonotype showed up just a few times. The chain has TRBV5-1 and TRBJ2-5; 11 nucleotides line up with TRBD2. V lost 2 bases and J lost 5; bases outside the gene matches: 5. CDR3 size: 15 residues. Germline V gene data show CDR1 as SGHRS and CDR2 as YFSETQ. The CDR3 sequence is CASSFTTSGTETQYF. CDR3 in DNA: TGCGCCAGCAGCTTCACGACTAGCGGGACGGAGACCCAGTACTTC.

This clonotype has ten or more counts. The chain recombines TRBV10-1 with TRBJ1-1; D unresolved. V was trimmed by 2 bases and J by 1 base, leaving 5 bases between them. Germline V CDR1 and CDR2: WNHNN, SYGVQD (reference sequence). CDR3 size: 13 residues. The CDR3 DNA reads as TGCGCCAGCAGTGAGAGAGGGAACACTGAAGCTTTCTTT. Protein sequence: CASSERGNTEAFF.

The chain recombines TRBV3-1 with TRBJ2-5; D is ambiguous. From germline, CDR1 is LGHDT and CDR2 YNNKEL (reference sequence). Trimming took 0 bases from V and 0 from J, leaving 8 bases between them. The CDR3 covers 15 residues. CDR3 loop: CASSQEPPYQETQYF. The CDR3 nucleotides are TGTGCCAGCAGCCAAGAGCCCCCGTACCAAGAGACCCAGTACTTC.